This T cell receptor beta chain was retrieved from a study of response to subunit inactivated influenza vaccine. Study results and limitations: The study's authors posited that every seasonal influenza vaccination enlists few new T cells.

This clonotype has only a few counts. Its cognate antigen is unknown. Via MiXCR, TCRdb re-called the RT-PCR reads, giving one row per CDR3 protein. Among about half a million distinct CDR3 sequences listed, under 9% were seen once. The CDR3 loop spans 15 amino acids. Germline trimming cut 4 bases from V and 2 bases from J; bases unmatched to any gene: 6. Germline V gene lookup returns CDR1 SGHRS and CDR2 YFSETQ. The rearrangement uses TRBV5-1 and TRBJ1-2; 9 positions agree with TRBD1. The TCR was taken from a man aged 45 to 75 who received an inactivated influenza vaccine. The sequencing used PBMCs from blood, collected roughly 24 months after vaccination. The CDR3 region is CASSVETGGNYGYTF. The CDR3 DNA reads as TGCGCCAGCAGCGTCGAAACAGGGGGCAACTATGGCTACACCTTC.